This T cell receptor (beta chain) was documented in a study of blood T cells in healthy people across ages. Study in general: The template switching approach captured approximately one barcoded beta molecule for every two T cells.

V trimming: 6 bases; J trimming: 3 bases; junction bases outside the gene matches: 24. This CDR3 is 19 amino acids long. The germline V gene encodes CDR1 DFQATT and CDR2 SNEGSKA (reference sequence). No fewer than 7 million PBMCs went into each sample. It was with a sample-barcoded 5' primer and a J-beta primer mix that a second PCR of roughly 7 to 12 cycles was run. Through a template-switch adaptor with 12 random nucleotides, each cDNA molecule received a tag. One entry per CDR3 protein, called by TCRdb with MiXCR from the 5' RACE reads. The table includes more than 550,000 distinct CDR3 sequences, 20% to 25% detected once.

The gene calls are TRBV20-1 and TRBJ1-2; 8 bases are a match to TRBD1. The specimen was blood. The TCR comes from a man between 65 and 85 years old in good health. CDR3: CSAPRGLGLSGLGDYGYTF. CDR3 in DNA: TGCAGTGCCCCCAGGGGGCTCGGGTTATCTGGCCTTGGCGACTATGGCTACACCTTC.